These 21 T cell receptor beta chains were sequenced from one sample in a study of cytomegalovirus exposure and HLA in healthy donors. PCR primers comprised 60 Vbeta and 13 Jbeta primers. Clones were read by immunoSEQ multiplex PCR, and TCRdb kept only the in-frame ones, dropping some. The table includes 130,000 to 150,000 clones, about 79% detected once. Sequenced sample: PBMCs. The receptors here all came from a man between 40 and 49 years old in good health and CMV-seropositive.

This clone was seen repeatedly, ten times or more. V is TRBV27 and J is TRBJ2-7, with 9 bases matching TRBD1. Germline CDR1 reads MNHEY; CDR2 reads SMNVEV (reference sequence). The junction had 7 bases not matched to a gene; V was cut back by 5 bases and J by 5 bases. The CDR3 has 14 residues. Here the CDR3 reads CASSPTQGANEQYF. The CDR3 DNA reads TGTGCCAGCAGTCCGACACAGGGGGCCAACGAGCAGTACTTC.

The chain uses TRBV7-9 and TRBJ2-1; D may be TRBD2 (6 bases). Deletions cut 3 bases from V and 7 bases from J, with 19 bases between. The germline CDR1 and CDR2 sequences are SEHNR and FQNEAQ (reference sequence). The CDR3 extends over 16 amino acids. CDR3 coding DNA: TGTGCCAGCAGCTTCTACTCGACTAGTGGGGTGAATGAGCAGTTCTTC. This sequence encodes CASSFYSTSGVNEQFF.

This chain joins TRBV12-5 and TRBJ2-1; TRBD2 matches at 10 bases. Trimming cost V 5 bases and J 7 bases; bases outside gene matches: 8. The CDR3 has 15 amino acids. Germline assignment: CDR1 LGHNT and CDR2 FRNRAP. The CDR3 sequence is CASGLPSGRGNEQFF. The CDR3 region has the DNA TGTGCTAGTGGTCTGCCTAGCGGGAGAGGGAATGAGCAGTTCTTC.

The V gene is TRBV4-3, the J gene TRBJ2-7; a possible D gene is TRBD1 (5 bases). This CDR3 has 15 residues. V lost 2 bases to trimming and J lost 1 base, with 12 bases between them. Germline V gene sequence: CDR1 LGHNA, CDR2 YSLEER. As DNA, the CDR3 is TGCGCCAGCAGCCAAAGCATACAGGAATCCTACGAGCAGTACTTC. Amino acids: CASSQSIQESYEQYF.

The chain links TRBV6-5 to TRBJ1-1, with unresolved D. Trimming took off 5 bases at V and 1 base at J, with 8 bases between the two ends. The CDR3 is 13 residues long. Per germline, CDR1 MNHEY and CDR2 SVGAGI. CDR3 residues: CASSQDTNTEAFF. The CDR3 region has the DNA TGTGCCAGCAGTCAAGACACGAACACTGAAGCTTTCTTT.

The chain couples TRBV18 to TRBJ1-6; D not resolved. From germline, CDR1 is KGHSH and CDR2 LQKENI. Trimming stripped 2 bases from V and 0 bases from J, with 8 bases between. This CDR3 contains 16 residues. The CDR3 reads CASSPAGSSYNSPLHF. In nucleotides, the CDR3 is TGTGCCAGCTCACCAGCCGGGAGCTCCTATAATTCACCCCTCCACTTT.

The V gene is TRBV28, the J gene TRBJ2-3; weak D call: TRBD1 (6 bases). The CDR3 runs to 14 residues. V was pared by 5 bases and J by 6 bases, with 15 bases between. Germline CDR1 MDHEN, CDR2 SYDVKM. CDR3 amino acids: CASSRRDTWDTQYF. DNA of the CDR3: TGTGCCAGCAGTCGTCGGGACACCTGGGATACGCAGTATTTT.

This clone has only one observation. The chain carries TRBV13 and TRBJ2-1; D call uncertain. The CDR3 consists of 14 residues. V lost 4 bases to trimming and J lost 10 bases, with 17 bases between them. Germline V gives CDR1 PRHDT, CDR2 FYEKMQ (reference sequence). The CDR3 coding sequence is TGTGCCAGCAGCTCATTCTCGCAGACTGGCGAGCAGTTCTTC. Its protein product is CASSSFSQTGEQFF.

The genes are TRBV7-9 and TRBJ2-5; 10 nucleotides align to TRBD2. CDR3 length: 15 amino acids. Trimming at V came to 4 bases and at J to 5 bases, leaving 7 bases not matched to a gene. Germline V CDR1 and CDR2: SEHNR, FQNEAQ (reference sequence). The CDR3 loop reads CASSWKRGGWETQYF. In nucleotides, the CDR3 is TGTGCCAGCAGCTGGAAGCGGGGGGGCTGGGAGACCCAGTACTTC.

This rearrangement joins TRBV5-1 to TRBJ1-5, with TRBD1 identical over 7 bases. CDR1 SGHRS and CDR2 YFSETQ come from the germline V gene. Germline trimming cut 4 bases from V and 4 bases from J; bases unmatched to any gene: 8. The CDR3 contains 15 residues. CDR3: CASSPGTVRNQPQHF. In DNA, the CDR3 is TGCGCCAGCAGCCCGGGGACAGTACGAAATCAGCCCCAGCATTTT.

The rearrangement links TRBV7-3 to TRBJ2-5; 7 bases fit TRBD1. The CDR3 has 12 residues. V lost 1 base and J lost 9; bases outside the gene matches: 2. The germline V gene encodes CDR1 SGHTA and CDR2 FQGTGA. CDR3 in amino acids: CASSLNQGAQYF. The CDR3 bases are TGTGCCAGCAGCTTAAACCAGGGGGCCCAGTACTTC.

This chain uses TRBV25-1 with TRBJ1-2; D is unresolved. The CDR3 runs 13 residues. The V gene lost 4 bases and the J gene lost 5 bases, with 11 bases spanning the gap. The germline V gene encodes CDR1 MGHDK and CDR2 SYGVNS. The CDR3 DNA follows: TGTGCCAGCAGTGTAGCCGATTGGTATGGCTACACCTTC. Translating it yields CASSVADWYGYTF.

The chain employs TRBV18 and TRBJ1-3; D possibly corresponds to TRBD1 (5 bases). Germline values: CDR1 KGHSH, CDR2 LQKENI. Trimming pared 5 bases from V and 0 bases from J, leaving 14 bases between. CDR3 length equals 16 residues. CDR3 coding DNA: TGTGCCAGCTCATCGAACGGACAAGGCTCTGGAAACACCATATATTTT. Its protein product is CASSSNGQGSGNTIYF. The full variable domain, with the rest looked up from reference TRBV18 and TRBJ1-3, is NAGVMQNPRHLVRRRGQEARLRCSPMKGHSHVYWYRQLPEEGLKFMVYLQKENIIDESGMPKERFSAEFPKEGPSILRIQQVVRGDSAAYFCASSSNGQGSGNTIYFGEGSWLTVV.

CDR3 DNA sequence: TGCGCCAGCAGCGACCGGGACAGCCGATCCTTGCGCTCCTACGAGCAGTACTTC. Translated: CASSDRDSRSLRSYEQYF. The rearrangement uses TRBV5-1 and TRBJ2-7; TRBD1 matches at 7 bases. V trimming: 4 bases; J trimming: 0 bases; junction bases outside the gene matches: 16. CDR1 is SGHRS, CDR2 YFSETQ, per germline. This CDR3 comprises 18 residues.

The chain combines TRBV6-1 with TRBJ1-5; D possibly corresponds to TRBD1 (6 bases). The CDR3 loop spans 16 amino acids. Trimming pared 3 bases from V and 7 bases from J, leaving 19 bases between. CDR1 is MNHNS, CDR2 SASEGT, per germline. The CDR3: CASSDQGFSLGQPQHF. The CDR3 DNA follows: TGTGCCAGCAGTGATCAGGGGTTTTCCCTCGGGCAGCCCCAGCATTTT.

The CDR3 DNA is TGTGCCAGCAGTGCGGACAGGAACACTGAAGCTTTCTTT. This translates into CASSADRNTEAFF. The V call is TRBV6-4, the J call TRBJ1-1; D might be TRBD1 (6 bases). V dropped 4 bases and J dropped 1 base, with 7 bases sitting between them. CDR3 length: 13 residues. Per germline, CDR1 MRHNA and CDR2 SNTAGT.

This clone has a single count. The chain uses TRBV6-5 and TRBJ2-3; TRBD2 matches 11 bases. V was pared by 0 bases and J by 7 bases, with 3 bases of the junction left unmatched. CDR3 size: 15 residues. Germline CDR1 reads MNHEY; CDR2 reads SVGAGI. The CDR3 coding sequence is TGTGCCAGCAGTTACTCTAGCGGGGGGGCTTATACGCAGTATTTT. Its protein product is CASSYSSGGAYTQYF.

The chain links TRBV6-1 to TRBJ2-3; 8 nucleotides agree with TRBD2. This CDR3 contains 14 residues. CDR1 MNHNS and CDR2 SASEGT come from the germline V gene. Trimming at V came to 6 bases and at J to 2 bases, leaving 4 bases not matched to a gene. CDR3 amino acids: CASRAGVATDTQYF. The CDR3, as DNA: TGTGCCAGCAGAGCGGGAGTCGCCACAGATACGCAGTATTTT.

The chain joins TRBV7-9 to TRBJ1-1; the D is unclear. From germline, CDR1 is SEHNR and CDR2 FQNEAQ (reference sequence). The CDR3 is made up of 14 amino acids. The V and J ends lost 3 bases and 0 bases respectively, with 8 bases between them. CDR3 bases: TGTGCCAGCAGCTTGGGAGGACTGAACACTGAAGCTTTCTTT. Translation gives CASSLGGLNTEAFF.

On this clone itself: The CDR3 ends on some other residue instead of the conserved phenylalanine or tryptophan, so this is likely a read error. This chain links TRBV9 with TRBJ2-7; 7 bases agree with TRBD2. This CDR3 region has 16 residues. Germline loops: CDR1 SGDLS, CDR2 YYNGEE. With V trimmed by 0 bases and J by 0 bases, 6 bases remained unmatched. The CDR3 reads CASSVGSGGSSYEQYL. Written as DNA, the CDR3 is TGTGCCAGCAGCGTAGGTTCTGGCGGGAGCTCCTACGAGCAGTACCTC.

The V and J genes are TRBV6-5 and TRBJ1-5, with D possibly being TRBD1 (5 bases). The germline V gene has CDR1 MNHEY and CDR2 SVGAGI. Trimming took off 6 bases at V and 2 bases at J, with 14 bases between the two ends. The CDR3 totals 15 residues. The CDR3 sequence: CASSPRGGGNQPQHF. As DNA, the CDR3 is TGTGCCAGCAGCCCGCGGGGGGGTGGCAATCAGCCCCAGCATTTT.